The 27 T cell receptor beta chains listed next were all sequenced from one sample in a study of blood T cell repertoires in COVID-19. Assay used: immunoSEQ multiplex PCR; TCRdb lists only in-frame clones, some missing. The table includes 220,000 or so clones, approximately 90% detected once. Input material: peripheral blood. The receptor set was obtained from a man aged 55 to 70 with COVID-19, enrolled during active disease.

The CDR3 region is CASSLGGWEAGANVLTF. CDR3 nucleotide sequence: TGTGCCAGCAGCTTGGGGGGCTGGGAGGCTGGGGCCAACGTCCTGACTTTC. J is TRBJ2-6 and V is TRBV5-4, with D maybe TRBD2 (6 bases). The CDR3 consists of 17 residues. CDR1 is SGHNT, CDR2 YYREEE, per germline (reference sequence). The V gene lost 0 bases and the J gene lost 2 bases, with 12 bases spanning the gap.

V usage is TRBV11-2 and J usage is TRBJ2-1; D is possibly TRBD2 (6 bases). The germline V gene encodes CDR1 SGHAT and CDR2 FQNNGV. Deletions cut 0 bases from V and 6 bases from J, with 6 bases between. The CDR3 extends over 13 amino acids. The CDR3, as DNA: TGTGCCAGCAGCTTAGAGCGGGGCAATGAGCAGTTCTTC. This gives the protein CASSLERGNEQFF.

V is TRBV19 and J is TRBJ1-2; no reliable D call. Germline V gene lookup returns CDR1 LNHDA and CDR2 SQIVND (reference sequence). V was pared by 3 bases and J by 1 base, with 15 bases between. This CDR3 has 16 residues. As DNA, the CDR3 is TGTGCCAGTAGTATTGGCCTAGGTATCCTTAACTATGGCTACACCTTC. Protein: CASSIGLGILNYGYTF.

V and J are TRBV6-2 or TRBV6-3 and TRBJ2-7, with 9 bases aligning to TRBD2. Germline trimming cut 0 bases from V and 0 bases from J; bases unmatched to any gene: 9. The length of the CDR3 is 18 residues. Looked up from germline, CDR1 is MNHEY and CDR2 is SVGEGT. The chain's CDR3 is CASSYSNALAGPSYEQYF. CDR3 sequence (DNA): TGTGCCAGCAGTTACTCGAACGCTCTAGCGGGGCCCTCCTACGAGCAGTACTTC.

This clone appeared once. The chain recombines TRBV19 with TRBJ1-2; the match to TRBD1 covers 9 bases. The CDR3 loop spans 14 amino acids. Losses at the gene ends were 6 bases for V and 4 bases for J; bases not matched to a gene: 6. Germline assignment: CDR1 LNHDA and CDR2 SQIVND (reference sequence). CDR3 amino acids: CASRTGTGPYGYTF. The CDR3 DNA reads TGTGCCAGTAGAACCGGGACAGGGCCCTATGGCTACACCTTC.

This clone was counted at least ten times. The J gene is TRBJ2-7, the V gene TRBV5-4; D is possibly TRBD1 (6 bases). Germline lookup yields CDR1 SGHNT and CDR2 YYREEE (reference sequence). V lost 0 bases to trimming and J lost 3 bases, with 10 bases between them. The CDR3 loop spans 14 amino acids. The CDR3 region has the DNA TGTGCCAGCAGCTTGGCCAGGGGTAACTACGAGCAGTACTTC. It encodes CASSLARGNYEQYF.

The chain couples TRBV12-3 or TRBV12-4 to TRBJ2-7, with a tentative D call TRBD1 (6 bases). Trimming shortened V by 5 bases and J by 2 bases, and 10 bases separated the two germline ends. The CDR3 is 13 residues long. The DNA of the CDR3 is TGTGCCAGCAGTCGGGACATAGCCTACGAGCAGTACTTC. Amino acid sequence: CASSRDIAYEQYF.

The rearrangement uses TRBV6-5 and TRBJ1-1; perhaps TRBD1 as D (5 bases). CDR1 and CDR2 from the germline V gene are MNHEY and SVGAGI. The CDR3 is 14 amino acids. With 6 bases removed from V and 0 bases from J, the gap between germline ends came to 11 bases. The CDR3 is CASSKQAMNTEAFF. DNA of the CDR3: TGTGCCAGCAGCAAACAGGCTATGAACACTGAAGCTTTCTTT.

This sequence joins TRBV18 and TRBJ1-5; D call uncertain. Germline values: CDR1 KGHSH, CDR2 LQKENI. This CDR3 is built from 17 residues. V lost 1 base and J lost 0, with 13 bases in between. The CDR3 region has the DNA TGTGCCAGCTCACCACTTCCGTTGCGGAATAGCAATCAGCCCCAGCATTTT. Residues: CASSPLPLRNSNQPQHF. The whole variable domain, filled in from reference TRBV18 and TRBJ1-5, reads NAGVMQNPRHLVRRRGQEARLRCSPMKGHSHVYWYRQLPEEGLKFMVYLQKENIIDESGMPKERFSAEFPKEGPSILRIQQVVRGDSAAYFCASSPLPLRNSNQPQHFGDGTRLSIL.

The rearrangement joins TRBV12-3 or TRBV12-4 to TRBJ1-2; the D is unclear. Trimming removed 6 bases at V and 5 bases at J, with 13 bases between. This CDR3 region has 13 residues. The CDR3 DNA is TGTGCCAGCAGCCCCGACATACTTTATGGCTACACCTTC. Translating gives CASSPDILYGYTF.

This clone was seen just once. The chain has TRBV18 and TRBJ1-2, with 9 nucleotides matching TRBD1. Trimming cost V 3 bases and J 6 bases; bases outside gene matches: 5. The CDR3 consists of 14 residues. From germline, CDR1 is KGHSH and CDR2 LQKENI. CDR3 residues: CASSPGTGLDGYTF. Here the CDR3 DNA reads TGTGCCAGCTCACCTGGGACAGGGCTGGATGGCTACACCTTC.

J is TRBJ2-1 and V is TRBV4-3; 12 bases fit TRBD1. The CDR3 spans 17 residues. Germline assignment: CDR1 LGHNA and CDR2 YSLEER. The junction had 9 bases not matched to a gene; V was cut back by 1 base and J by 8 bases. CDR3 in DNA: TGCGCCAGCAGCCAAGTTACCGGGACAGGGGGCGGGGATGAGCAGTTCTTC. Its translation is CASSQVTGTGGGDEQFF.

The chain couples TRBV24-1 to TRBJ1-2; possible D gene TRBD1, 6 bases. Per the germline V gene, CDR1 is KGHDR and CDR2 is SFDVKD. The V gene lost 3 bases and the J gene lost 4 bases, with 11 bases spanning the gap. CDR3 length: 14 amino acids. The CDR3 sequence is CATSDNRVPYGYTF. Here the CDR3 DNA reads TGTGCCACCAGTGATAACAGGGTTCCCTATGGCTACACCTTC.

The chain couples TRBV18 to TRBJ2-5, with 8 bases matching TRBD1. Looked up from germline, CDR1 is KGHSH and CDR2 is LQKENI. Trimming took 6 bases from V and 1 from J; bases not matched to a gene: 10. CDR3 size: 16 residues. The CDR3 bases are TGTGCCAGCTCCCGAACGGGACAGGCCCCCCAAGAGACCCAGTACTTC. Its protein product is CASSRTGQAPQETQYF. The full variable domain, rest sourced from reference TRBV18 and TRBJ2-5, is NAGVMQNPRHLVRRRGQEARLRCSPMKGHSHVYWYRQLPEEGLKFMVYLQKENIIDESGMPKERFSAEFPKEGPSILRIQQVVRGDSAAYFCASSRTGQAPQETQYFGPGTRLLVL.

The rearrangement uses TRBV7-2 and TRBJ2-3; 7 nucleotides align to TRBD2. The CDR3 covers 14 residues. The trim removed 1 base at V and 7 bases at J, leaving 5 bases unmatched. Per germline, CDR1 SGHTA and CDR2 FQGNSA. The CDR3 nucleotides read TGTGCCAGCAGCTTAGGCGGGAGTACGAATACGCAGTATTTT. Residues: CASSLGGSTNTQYF. Supplemented by reference TRBV7-2 and TRBJ2-3, the full variable domain reads GAGVSQSPSNKVTEKGKDVELRCDPISGHTALYWYRQSLGQGLEFLIYFQGNSAPDKSGLPSDRFSAERTGGSVSTLTIQRTQQEDSAVYLCASSLGGSTNTQYFGPGTRLTVL.

The chain links TRBV7-9 to TRBJ1-3, with D possibly matching TRBD1 (5 bases). This CDR3 has 15 amino acids. Germline V lookup: CDR1 SEHNR, CDR2 FQNEAQ (reference sequence). V was clipped by 1 base and J by 0 bases, with 7 bases between them. The CDR3 coding sequence is TGTGCCAGCAGCTTAGACAGGAGCTCTGGAAACACCATATATTTT. This translates into CASSLDRSSGNTIYF. Full variable domain (missing parts from reference TRBV7-9 and TRBJ1-3): DTGVSQNPRHKITKRGQNVTFRCDPISEHNRLYWYRQTLGQGPEFLTYFQNEAQLEKSRLLSDRFSAERPKGSFSTLEIQRTEQGDSAMYLCASSLDRSSGNTIYFGEGSWLTVV.

The chain couples TRBV27 to TRBJ2-2; D not certain. CDR1 MNHEY and CDR2 SMNVEV come from the germline V gene (reference sequence). The CDR3 covers 15 residues. V lost 7 bases to trimming and J lost 4 bases, with 16 bases between them. Here the CDR3 DNA reads TGTGCCAGCATTGCCCTCCATCCGGTCACCGGGGAGCTGTTTTTT. Translated, it gives CASIALHPVTGELFF.

The chain employs TRBV6-5 and TRBJ1-2, with unresolved D. Looked up from germline, CDR1 is MNHEY and CDR2 is SVGAGI. This CDR3 spans 12 amino acids. V was shortened by 0 bases and J by 6 bases, with 5 bases between the two germline ends. The CDR3 loop reads CASSYSLNGYTF. The CDR3 bases are TGTGCCAGCAGTTACTCGTTAAATGGCTACACCTTC.

Only one count was recorded for this clone. The chain carries TRBV4-3 and TRBJ2-2, with 7 bases identical to TRBD2. The CDR3 is 17 residues long. J lost 1 base, V lost 0 bases, and 5 bases had no gene match. CDR1 is LGHNA and CDR2 is YSLEER in the germline V gene. CDR3 bases: TGCGCCAGCAGCCAAGATGGGCTAGCGGAGAACACCGGGGAGCTGTTTTTT. This encodes CASSQDGLAENTGELFF.

The rearrangement joins TRBV29-1 to TRBJ1-1; 7 nucleotides align to TRBD1. Trimming cost V 4 bases and J 0 bases; bases outside gene matches: 20. The CDR3 extends over 19 amino acids. CDR1 SQVTM and CDR2 ANQGSEA come from the germline V gene. The CDR3, as DNA: TGCAGCGTTGGTTTAGATATCCGGGACAGTTATTATATGAACACTGAAGCTTTCTTT. Encoded protein: CSVGLDIRDSYYMNTEAFF.

The chain has TRBV15 and TRBJ1-1, with 7 nucleotides matching TRBD1. The length of the CDR3 is 17 residues. V gave up 3 bases and J gave up 7 bases; unmatched junction bases: 17. Germline loops: CDR1 LNHNV, CDR2 YYDKDF (reference sequence). The CDR3 is CATSRRIGQATGGEAFF. The CDR3, as DNA: TGTGCCACCAGCAGGCGAATCGGACAGGCCACTGGGGGTGAAGCTTTCTTT.

The gene calls are TRBV10-3 and TRBJ1-1; 7 nucleotides align to TRBD1. The V and J ends lost 4 bases and 5 bases, in that order; junction bases with no gene match: 7. CDR3 length equals 14 residues. The germline gives CDR1 ENHRY, CDR2 SYGVKD. The CDR3 nucleotides are TGTGCCATCAGTGCTACAGGGGCTGGGACTGAAGCTTTCTTT. Its protein product is CAISATGAGTEAFF.

This chain uses TRBV28 with TRBJ2-7; tentative D call: TRBD1 (5 bases). Per germline, CDR1 MDHEN and CDR2 SYDVKM. Trimming shortened V by 3 bases and J by 2 bases, and 14 bases separated the two germline ends. This CDR3 is 15 amino acids long. CDR3 region: CASSLFDRSPYEQYF. The CDR3, as DNA: TGTGCCAGCAGTTTGTTTGACAGATCGCCCTACGAGCAGTACTTC. Together with reference TRBV28 and TRBJ2-7, the CDR3 gives the full variable domain: DVKVTQSSRYLVKRTGEKVFLECVQDMDHENMFWYRQDPGLGLRLIYFSYDVKMKEKGDIPEGYSVSREKKERFSLILESASTNQTSMYLCASSLFDRSPYEQYFGPGTRLTVT.

The chain joins TRBV5-1 to TRBJ2-7, with D possibly being TRBD2 (5 bases). The CDR3 has 15 amino acids. V was pared by 0 bases and J by 0 bases, with 10 bases between. The V gene's germline CDR1 is SGHRS and CDR2 YFSETQ. CDR3 in amino acids: CASSLVPAASYEQYF. CDR3 in DNA: TGCGCCAGCAGCTTGGTGCCAGCGGCCTCCTACGAGCAGTACTTC.

The V gene is TRBV11-2, the J gene TRBJ1-5, with D maybe TRBD1 (6 bases). This CDR3 has 15 residues. The V end was cut by 1 base, the J end by 6 bases, with 13 bases between. Germline CDR1 reads SGHAT; CDR2 reads FQNNGV. CDR3 residues: CASSLAGGEGQPQHF. The CDR3 DNA is TGTGCCAGCAGCTTAGCGGGGGGCGAAGGTCAGCCCCAGCATTTT.

The chain uses TRBV19 and TRBJ1-5; TRBD1 aligns across 7 bases. CDR1 LNHDA and CDR2 SQIVND come from the germline V gene (reference sequence). Trimming took 2 bases from V and 2 from J; bases not matched to a gene: 9. This CDR3 contains 17 residues. The CDR3 reads CASSIYATGEGNQPQHF. The CDR3 DNA sequence: TGTGCCAGTAGTATATATGCCACAGGGGAAGGCAATCAGCCCCAGCATTTT.

This clone was counted only a few times. The J gene is TRBJ2-7, the V gene TRBV6-6; 11 bases map to TRBD1. CDR3 length equals 15 residues. V lost 6 bases to trimming and J lost 5 bases; unmatched junction nucleotides: 9. Germline V CDR1 and CDR2: MNHNY, SVGAGI (reference sequence). CDR3 sequence reads: CASSHLGQGVNEQYF. The CDR3, as DNA: TGTGCCAGCAGCCACCTGGGACAGGGGGTTAACGAGCAGTACTTC.